This T cell receptor (beta chain) was sequenced in a study of blood T cell repertoires in COVID-19 (dated by TCRdb to between 2020 and 2021). Regarding the research as a whole: Samples covering the acute and convalescent phases of COVID-19 were provided by collaborators in the United States, Italy and Spain. The samples were drawn from the first 160 participants of the ongoing ImmuneRACE study and from 1,254 subjects provided by 6 global collaborators. Where available, HLA class I and class II types were taken from metadata supplied by the sample provider and were not determined by assay-based typing. The material from the prospective study consisted of cDNA or gDNA derived from T cells, B-cell-depleted T cells, or PBMCs. Deeply sampled blood TCRbeta repertoires from subjects exposed to, actively infected with, or recovered from COVID-19 were included in the dataset. The repertoires were released in a freely available public database intended as a resource for research on the immune response to SARS-CoV-2. The sample metadata nearly always contained a de-identified subject ID, COVID-19 status, age in years and sex. Overall results and qualifications from the work: The amount of clinical and demographic metadata varied by source and participant and was provided uncurated.

TCRbeta CDR3 regions were amplified from genomic DNA using the immunoSEQ Assay, a bias-controlled multiplex PCR. Per the authors' processing: Within the assay, amplification of reference gene primers was used to estimate how many nucleated cells each sample contained. Sequence reads were collapsed and filtered to measure the absolute abundance of every unique TCRbeta CDR3 rearrangement. For each sample, productive Simpson clonality was calculated by taking the square root of Simpson's diversity index across productive rearrangements. TCRdb mirrors the immuneACCESS table, restricted to in-frame sequences. Some clones are absent from its copies; in checked studies, under half trace to an unresolved V gene, and the reason for the others is unknown. From that table come the V and J calls and clone size; the DNA was used to work out D and trimming. For this sample the table gives about 230,000 clones, of which nearly 90% were detected only once. Less than 4.5% of the sample is held by the ten biggest clonotypes.

CDR1 and CDR2 are read off the germline V gene as SQVTM and ANQGSEA. Taken from cysteine to phenylalanine, the CDR3 has 13 residues. Only CDR3 DNA remains: 39 bases, in frame from the first base. V loses 4 bases, J loses 5 bases, and the germline ends lie 11 bases apart. As regards this clone: No antigen is known for it. One base away there is no much larger clone; base qualities are not given.

Enrolling through a virtual design, the prospective study's participants ranged in age from roughly 18 to 89 years and lived across roughly 23 United States geographic areas. To assign participants to cohorts, the prospective study relied on clinical history that participants themselves reported in a screening survey and a study questionnaire. Each participant in the prospective study had whole blood, serum and a nasopharyngeal or oropharyngeal swab collected by mobile phlebotomists. Over an approximately 2-month period, participants in the prospective study had the option of providing additional blood draws and questionnaires. Blood samples from the prospective study were shipped frozen or at room temperature prior to DNA extraction.

The clonotype was recovered from a woman under 40 with acute COVID-19. The rearrangement joined TRBV29-1 to TRBJ1-4; TRBD1 is possibly the D segment (5 matching bases). Sequences were obtained from PBMCs or T cells enriched from blood (not recorded which). CDR3 region: CSVGSGINEKLFF. The nucleotide sequence reads TGCAGCGTTGGGTCAGGGATCAATGAAAAACTGTTTTTT.